These 29 T cell receptor beta chains share one sample of origin, sequenced in a study of beta chain features in type 1 diabetes. Sequenced material consisted of expressed TCRB transcripts (all of the isolated RNA was reverse transcribed). Sequenced by immunoSEQ multiplex PCR; TCRdb stores in-frame clones only, minus some. Counted here are about 260,000 clones, around 65% occurring once; the ten biggest clones make up about 0.05%. The sequenced sample consisted of naive CD4+ T cells from blood. All receptors come from a young man in good health.

The chain is built from TRBV7-2 and TRBJ2-7; the D gene is possibly TRBD1 (5 bases). V was pared by 5 bases and J by 3 bases, with 11 bases between. Germline CDR1 and CDR2: SGHTA and FQGNSA. CDR3 length: 13 amino acids. In DNA, the CDR3 is TGTGCCAGCAGCCTCGGACAACACTACGAGCAGTACTTC. Its protein is CASSLGQHYEQYF.

The chain couples TRBV9 to TRBJ2-7; D is perhaps TRBD1 (6 bases). This CDR3 contains 14 residues. The V gene's germline CDR1 is SGDLS and CDR2 YYNGEE. With 0 bases removed from V and 2 bases from J, the gap between germline ends came to 9 bases. The CDR3 DNA reads as TGTGCCAGCAGCGTAGCCGGACAGACCTACGAGCAGTACTTC. This encodes CASSVAGQTYEQYF.

This clone was counted only a few times. The chain has TRBV7-2 and TRBJ2-1, with D perhaps matching TRBD2 (5 bases). Trimming cost V 4 bases and J 8 bases, with 15 bases left between them. The CDR3 runs 14 residues. Germline V lookup: CDR1 SGHTA, CDR2 FQGNSA. The CDR3 protein is CASSSYWESDEQFF. CDR3 in DNA: TGTGCCAGCAGCTCTTACTGGGAGAGTGATGAGCAGTTCTTC. Looking up the rest from reference TRBV7-2 and TRBJ2-1 gives the full variable domain: GAGVSQSPSNKVTEKGKDVELRCDPISGHTALYWYRQSLGQGLEFLIYFQGNSAPDKSGLPSDRFSAERTGGSVSTLTIQRTQQEDSAVYLCASSSYWESDEQFFGPGTRLTVL.

The DNA for the CDR3 is TGTGCCTGGAGTCCAGGGACAGGGAAAGAGACCCAGTACTTC. It is translated as CAWSPGTGKETQYF. The chain couples TRBV30 to TRBJ2-5; TRBD1 matches at 9 bases. The CDR3 sequence is 14 residues long. The V and J ends lost 2 bases and 3 bases, in that order; junction bases with no gene match: 4. CDR1 GTSNPN and CDR2 SVGIG come from the germline V gene (reference sequence).

The chain couples TRBV29-1 to TRBJ2-3; TRBD2 matches 7 bases. V lost 4 bases, J lost 2 bases, and 12 bases stayed unmatched. The CDR3 contains 16 residues. Germline CDR1 SQVTM, CDR2 ANQGSEA. The DNA for the CDR3 is TGCAGCGTTGGTTCCGGGGACGGGGGGTACACAGATACGCAGTATTTT. Translating it yields CSVGSGDGGYTDTQYF.

This clone was counted a few times. This chain connects TRBV7-2 to TRBJ1-2; 9 nucleotides match TRBD1. This CDR3 region has 14 residues. Trimming at V came to 5 bases and at J to 6 bases, leaving 7 bases not matched to a gene. Per germline, CDR1 SGHTA and CDR2 FQGNSA. CDR3 protein: CASSAWTGENGYTF. CDR3 in DNA: TGTGCCAGCAGCGCCTGGACAGGGGAAAATGGCTACACCTTC.

The chain combines TRBV9 with TRBJ2-7, with D perhaps matching TRBD2 (5 bases). CDR1 is SGDLS, CDR2 YYNGEE, per germline. V was trimmed by 3 bases and J by 6 bases, leaving 16 bases between them. CDR3 size: 14 residues. The CDR3 nucleotides read TGTGCCAGCAGCGGGTTAGGACTCAATCCCGAGCAGTACTTC. Translation: CASSGLGLNPEQYF.

This clone appeared a single time. The sample carries other DNA sequences with the same CDR3. CDR3 sequence: CASSPGNNEQFF. CDR3 bases: TGTGCCAGCTCACCAGGGAACAATGAGCAGTTCTTC. The chain joins TRBV18 to TRBJ2-1; D is undetermined. Trimming took 2 bases from V and 5 from J, leaving 4 bases between them. The CDR3 has 12 amino acids. The germline gives CDR1 KGHSH, CDR2 LQKENI.

This clone appeared a few times. V is TRBV29-1 and J is TRBJ2-7, with TRBD2 matching 7 bases. Germline V CDR1 and CDR2: SQVTM, ANQGSEA. J was trimmed by 1 base and V by 6 bases; bases with no gene match: 6. The CDR3 sequence is 13 residues long. The CDR3, as DNA: TGCAGCGTCTCTAGCGGATTTTCCTACGAGCAGTACTTC. Amino acid sequence: CSVSSGFSYEQYF.

As DNA, the CDR3 is TGCAGCGCCATGCCCCACGGGGAGACCCAGTACTTC. Encoded protein: CSAMPHGETQYF. This rearrangement joins TRBV29-1 to TRBJ2-5; D gene unclear. The V gene's germline CDR1 is SQVTM and CDR2 ANQGSEA. The CDR3 is 12 residues long. V lost 7 bases and J 5 bases, leaving 14 bases between the germline ends.

There are a few counts of this clone. V is TRBV5-1 and J is TRBJ2-4; D is tentatively TRBD1 or TRBD2 (6 bases each). Germline CDR1 SGHRS, CDR2 YFSETQ. V lost 4 bases and J lost 6, with 14 bases in between. There are 14 residues in the CDR3. The CDR3: CASSIPTGANIQYF. CDR3 in DNA: TGCGCCAGCAGCATTCCCACGGGGGCAAACATTCAGTACTTC.

This clone has only a few counts. V and J are TRBV23-1 and TRBJ2-7, with D perhaps matching TRBD1 (6 bases). TRBV23-1 is classed as an ORF, of uncertain function. The CDR3 consists of 14 residues. The V gene lost 3 bases and the J gene lost 5 bases, with 14 bases spanning the gap. The chain's CDR3 is CASSHNQGMHEQYF. DNA for the CDR3: TGCGCCAGCAGTCACAACCAGGGGATGCACGAGCAGTACTTC.

This chain connects TRBV29-1 to TRBJ2-1; TRBD1 matches 9 bases. The germline V gene has CDR1 SQVTM and CDR2 ANQGSEA. J lost 3 bases, V lost 7 bases, and 19 bases had no gene match. CDR3 length: 18 residues. The CDR3 region has the DNA TGCAGCGGTGAGGGGGGACAGGGATTCTTGGGAGGCTACAATGAGCAGTTCTTC. Translating gives CSGEGGQGFLGGYNEQFF.

Turning to this clone: The sample holds other DNA sequences that translate to the same CDR3. The J gene is TRBJ2-5, the V gene TRBV18; no clear D gene. The germline V gene encodes CDR1 KGHSH and CDR2 LQKENI. V was trimmed by 3 bases and J by 1 base, leaving 3 bases between them. The CDR3 runs to 12 residues. CDR3 region: CASSPSQETQYF. The CDR3 bases are TGTGCCAGCTCACCCAGCCAAGAGACCCAGTACTTC.

The rearrangement links TRBV21-1 to TRBJ1-1; the listed D gene, TRBD1, was not tested against the DNA. TRBV21-1 is a recognized pseudogene. CDR3 length: 15 amino acids. The CDR3 region has the DNA TGTGCCAGCAGCACGCTGACAGTTATGAACACTGAAGCTTTCTTT. It yields the protein CASSTLTVMNTEAFF.

This clone has only a few counts. The chain couples TRBV9 to TRBJ2-3; 7 bases are a match to TRBD2. V gave up 3 bases and J gave up 0 bases; unmatched junction bases: 4. The V gene's germline CDR1 is SGDLS and CDR2 YYNGEE. The CDR3 consists of 15 residues. The CDR3 region is CASSAPGGSTDTQYF. CDR3 nucleotide sequence: TGTGCCAGCAGCGCGCCGGGGGGTAGCACAGATACGCAGTATTTT.

This clone was counted between two and nine times. Other DNA sequences of this sample code for an identical CDR3. The chain combines TRBV5-1 with TRBJ2-3, with 10 nucleotides matching TRBD2. This CDR3 is built from 15 residues. V shed 4 bases, J shed 3 bases, and the junction held 5 bases outside the gene matches. The germline gives CDR1 SGHRS, CDR2 YFSETQ. CDR3 sequence reads: CASSPGLASTDTQYF. The CDR3 nucleotides are TGCGCCAGCAGCCCGGGACTAGCGTCAACAGATACGCAGTATTTT.

The CDR3 loop is CASGPLGQETQYF. CDR3 DNA: TGTGCCAGCGGCCCCCTAGGACAAGAGACCCAGTACTTC. The genes are TRBV5-6 and TRBJ2-5; no definite D call. The CDR3 covers 13 residues. Looked up from germline, CDR1 is SGHDT and CDR2 is YYEEEE. The V end lost 7 bases, the J end lost 2 bases, and 12 bases lay between the germline ends.

The V and J genes are TRBV4-3 and TRBJ2-5; 14 nucleotides agree with TRBD2. Germline CDR1 reads LGHNA; CDR2 reads YSLEER. CDR3 size: 16 residues. V dropped 1 base and J dropped 4; count of bases not matched to a gene: 2. CDR3 sequence (DNA): TGCGCCAGCAGCCAAGGGACTAGCGGGAGGTCAGAGACCCAGTACTTC. The encoded protein is CASSQGTSGRSETQYF.

This chain joins TRBV30 and TRBJ1-4, with D possibly being TRBD1 (5 bases). CDR3 length equals 13 residues. Germline V gene data show CDR1 as GTSNPN and CDR2 as SVGIG (reference sequence). This CDR3 is CAFRPGLGEKLFF. CDR3 DNA: TGTGCTTTTAGACCAGGGCTCGGCGAAAAACTGTTTTTT.

The chain combines TRBV25-1 with TRBJ2-5; D unresolved. The germline V gene has CDR1 MGHDK and CDR2 SYGVNS. There are 14 residues in the CDR3. V gave up 6 bases and J gave up 5 bases, with 16 bases separating them. The CDR3 reads CASSPIGPLETQYF. CDR3 coding DNA: TGTGCCAGCAGCCCCATCGGCCCCTTGGAGACCCAGTACTTC.

This clone was observed a handful of times. The chain employs TRBV6-5 and TRBJ2-3, with D hard to call. CDR1 is MNHEY, CDR2 SVGAGI, per germline. There are 14 residues in the CDR3. The V and J ends lost 6 bases and 4 bases respectively, with 14 bases between them. For the CDR3, the DNA is TGTGCCAGCAGCCGCAGTAATCTAGCAGATACGCAGTATTTT. Translation gives CASSRSNLADTQYF.

The chain uses TRBV9 and TRBJ2-1; D gene uncertain. This CDR3 comprises 15 residues. V was trimmed by 1 base and J by 10 bases, leaving 18 bases between them. Germline CDR1 and CDR2: SGDLS and YYNGEE. DNA for the CDR3: TGTGCCAGCAGCGTACTCGACGTGCTTCGGCCCGAGCAGTTCTTC. It translates to CASSVLDVLRPEQFF.

V and J are TRBV23-1 and TRBJ2-4; D may be TRBD1 (5 bases). TRBV23-1 is labeled an ORF, and its function is uncertain. This CDR3 comprises 16 residues. V was shortened by 4 bases and J by 6 bases, with 19 bases between the two germline ends. The CDR3 DNA is TGCGCCAGCAGTCGACAGATTAGGCGGATCGGAAACATTCAGTACTTC. It encodes CASSRQIRRIGNIQYF.

V gene TRBV28 combines with J gene TRBJ2-4; no clear D. Germline CDR1 is MDHEN and CDR2 is SYDVKM. V was trimmed by 1 base and J by 7 bases, leaving 8 bases between them. The CDR3 runs 13 residues. DNA of the CDR3: TGTGCCAGCAGTTTATTGGGCGCGAACATTCAGTACTTC. It translates to CASSLLGANIQYF.

The V gene is TRBV15, the J gene TRBJ2-1; possible D gene TRBD2, 6 bases. Trimming cost V 5 bases and J 1 base, with 15 bases left between them. The CDR3 contains 16 residues. The germline V gene has CDR1 LNHNV and CDR2 YYDKDF (reference sequence). The CDR3 loop is CATSRGRDLSYNEQFF. As DNA, the CDR3 is TGTGCCACCAGCCGCGGAAGGGACTTATCCTACAATGAGCAGTTCTTC.

This clone has just a few counts. The rearrangement links TRBV27 to TRBJ1-2; D remains ambiguous. Trimming left V 2 bases short and J 0 bases short, with 10 bases between. The CDR3 sequence is 15 residues long. Germline V gene data show CDR1 as MNHEY and CDR2 as SMNVEV (reference sequence). Written as DNA, the CDR3 is TGTGCCAGCAGTTTAGGCCCGCTTTCTAACTATGGCTACACCTTC. Its translation: CASSLGPLSNYGYTF.

In this sample, this clone turned up a few times. The V and J genes are TRBV30 and TRBJ2-1; 9 bases match TRBD2. This CDR3 has 17 residues. The germline CDR1 and CDR2 sequences are GTSNPN and SVGIG (reference sequence). The V gene end was trimmed by 1 base and the J gene end by 0 bases; junction bases not matched to a gene: 7. The CDR3, as DNA: TGTGCCTGGAGTGGCGGGCTAGCGGGAAGCTCCTACAATGAGCAGTTCTTC. Residues: CAWSGGLAGSSYNEQFF.

V gene TRBV7-2 combines with J gene TRBJ2-5, with D perhaps matching TRBD1 (6 bases). Per germline, CDR1 SGHTA and CDR2 FQGNSA. The CDR3 totals 15 residues. The V end was cut by 2 bases, the J end by 5 bases, with 15 bases between. The CDR3 DNA is TGTGCCAGCAGCTTACTCGGCAGGGGAGACGAGACCCAGTACTTC. This sequence encodes CASSLLGRGDETQYF.